The source of this TCR beta chain is a study of blood T cell repertoires in COVID-19. This CDR3 has 12 amino acids. CDR1 GTSNPN and CDR2 SVGIG come from the germline V gene (reference sequence). Of note for this clone: At one end the junction does not follow the germline gene, possibly because of a read error.

Per the study methods: Reference gene primer amplification yielded estimated nucleated cell counts. The assay was immunoSEQ multiplex PCR, and TCRdb's table has in-frame clones only and misses some. Clone size and V and J calls were adopted from that table, with D and trimming inferred from the DNA. The sample lists about 30,000 clones, approximately 90% occurring once. This receptor was taken from a man aged 45-65 years with active COVID-19. The specimen sequenced was peripheral blood. The rearrangement links TRBV30 to TRBJ2-1, with TRBD1 matching 8 bases. CDR3 nucleotide sequence: TGTGCCTGGAGTGTTGGGACAGGATATTTGATCTTC. It encodes CAWSVGTGYLIF.